This entry lists 9 T cell receptor beta chains sequenced from one sample in a study of beta chain features in type 1 diabetes. Antigens for these TCRs are unknown. Points from the study as a whole: Shorter TCRB CDR3s, moderately but significantly so, were found in Type 1 diabetes patients in all four CD4+ subsets.

The sequenced template was cDNA made from the entire isolated RNA. Clones were read by immunoSEQ multiplex PCR, and TCRdb kept only the in-frame ones, dropping some. The sample has 310,000 or so clones; 15% are singletons. The sample was naive CD4+ T cells from blood. These receptors came from a man aged 18 to 30 with type 1 diabetes.

The rearrangement links TRBV19 to TRBJ2-7; 8 nucleotides match TRBD1. V gave up 6 bases and J gave up 2 bases; unmatched junction bases: 9. The germline V gene encodes CDR1 LNHDA and CDR2 SQIVND (reference sequence). The CDR3 loop spans 15 amino acids. The CDR3 spells CASREGTGYTYEQYF. Here the CDR3 DNA reads TGTGCCAGTAGGGAAGGGACAGGATATACCTACGAGCAGTACTTC.

The chain recombines TRBV30 with TRBJ2-7; 8 bases line up with TRBD1. V dropped 4 bases and J dropped 0; count of bases not matched to a gene: 2. This CDR3 is built from 13 residues. The germline CDR1 and CDR2 sequences are GTSNPN and SVGIG (reference sequence). The CDR3 DNA reads TGTGCCTGGACCGACAGGGGCTCCTACGAGCAGTACTTC. This sequence encodes CAWTDRGSYEQYF.

The rearrangement joins TRBV5-4 to TRBJ2-7, with D possibly matching TRBD1 (6 bases). The CDR3 has 14 amino acids. Trimming pared 3 bases from V and 2 bases from J, leaving 12 bases between. CDR1 is SGHNT, CDR2 YYREEE, per germline (reference sequence). CDR3 residues: CASSWDILAYEQYF. The CDR3 nucleotides read TGTGCCAGCAGCTGGGACATATTAGCCTACGAGCAGTACTTC.

J is TRBJ2-7 and V is TRBV14, with TRBD2 matching 13 bases. The CDR3 totals 18 residues. CDR1 SGHDN and CDR2 FVKESK come from the germline V gene. V shed 5 bases, J shed 5 bases, and the junction held 15 bases outside the gene matches. CDR3 sequence (DNA): TGTGCCAGCAGCGCTCGACTAGCGGGAGGCGATAGGTGGGACGAGCAGTACTTC. Encoded protein: CASSARLAGGDRWDEQYF.

The V gene is TRBV30, the J gene TRBJ1-1, with no clear D. This CDR3 spans 12 amino acids. V was cut by 4 bases and J by 11 bases, with 17 bases left in between. CDR1 is GTSNPN and CDR2 is SVGIG in the germline V gene (reference sequence). CDR3: CAWNPPGLKAFF. CDR3 bases: TGTGCCTGGAACCCGCCGGGGTTGAAGGCTTTCTTT.

This clone showed up just a few times. This chain connects TRBV28 to TRBJ2-3; tentatively, D is TRBD1 (5 bases). Germline V gene data show CDR1 as MDHEN and CDR2 as SYDVKM. The CDR3 consists of 11 residues. The V end was cut by 11 bases, the J end by 5 bases, with 11 bases between. The CDR3 sequence: CASARVDTQYF. The DNA for the CDR3 is TGTGCCTCAGCCAGGGTAGATACGCAGTATTTT. The complete variable domain, with remaining parts taken from reference TRBV28 and TRBJ2-3, reads DVKVTQSSRYLVKRTGEKVFLECVQDMDHENMFWYRQDPGLGLRLIYFSYDVKMKEKGDIPEGYSVSREKKERFSLILESASTNQTSMYLCASARVDTQYFGPGTRLTVL.

J is TRBJ1-4 and V is TRBV18; no definite D call. The CDR3 sequence is 15 residues long. Looked up from germline, CDR1 is KGHSH and CDR2 is LQKENI. Trimming shortened V by 2 bases and J by 7 bases, and 14 bases separated the two germline ends. Here the CDR3 DNA reads TGTGCCAGCTCACCAGGTCCCGGCGGCGGTGAAAAACTGTTTTTT. Amino acid sequence: CASSPGPGGGEKLFF.

The chain combines TRBV5-6 with TRBJ2-2, with D uncertain. This CDR3 is built from 13 residues. The V end lost 0 bases, the J end lost 9 bases, and 9 bases lay between the germline ends. Per germline, CDR1 SGHDT and CDR2 YYEEEE. CDR3 DNA sequence: TGTGCCAGCAGCTTGGGGCACCACCGGGAGCTGTTTTTT. Its translation is CASSLGHHRELFF.

In its sample, this clone was seen a few times. V and J are TRBV14 and TRBJ1-4; no definite D call. This CDR3 is built from 13 residues. Germline CDR1 SGHDN, CDR2 FVKESK. Trimming took off 0 bases at V and 10 bases at J, with 9 bases between the two ends. The CDR3 coding sequence is TGTGCCAGCAGCCAAGATTTGGAGGGAAAACTGTTTTTT. Its translation: CASSQDLEGKLFF.